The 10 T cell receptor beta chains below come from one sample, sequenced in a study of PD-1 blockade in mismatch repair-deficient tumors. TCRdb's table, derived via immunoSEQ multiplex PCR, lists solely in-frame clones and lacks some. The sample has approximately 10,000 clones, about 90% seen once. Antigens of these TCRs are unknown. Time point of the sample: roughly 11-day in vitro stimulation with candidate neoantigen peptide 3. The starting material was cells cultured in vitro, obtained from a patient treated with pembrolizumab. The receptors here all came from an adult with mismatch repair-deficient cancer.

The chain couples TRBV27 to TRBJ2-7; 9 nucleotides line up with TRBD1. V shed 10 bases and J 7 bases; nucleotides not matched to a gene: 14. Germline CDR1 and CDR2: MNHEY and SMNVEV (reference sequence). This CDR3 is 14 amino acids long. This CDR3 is CATRTGDILWEQYF. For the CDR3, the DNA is TGTGCCACAAGGACAGGGGATATCCTATGGGAGCAGTACTTC.

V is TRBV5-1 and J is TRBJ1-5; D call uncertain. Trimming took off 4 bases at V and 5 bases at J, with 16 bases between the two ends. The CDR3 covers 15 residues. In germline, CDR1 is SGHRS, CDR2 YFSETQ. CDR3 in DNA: TGCGCCAGCAGCCCCGTACCAGGTGCATATCAGCCCCAGCATTTT. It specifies CASSPVPGAYQPQHF.

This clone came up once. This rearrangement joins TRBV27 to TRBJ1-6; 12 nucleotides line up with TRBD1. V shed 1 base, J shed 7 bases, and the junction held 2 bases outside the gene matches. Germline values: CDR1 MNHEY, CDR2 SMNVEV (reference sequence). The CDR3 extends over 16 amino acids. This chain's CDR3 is CASSLYGTGGNSPLHF. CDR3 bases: TGTGCCAGCAGTTTATACGGGACAGGGGGCAATTCACCCCTCCACTTT.

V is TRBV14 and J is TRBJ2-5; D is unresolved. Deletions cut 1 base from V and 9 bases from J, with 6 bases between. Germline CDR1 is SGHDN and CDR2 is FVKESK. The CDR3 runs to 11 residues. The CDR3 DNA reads TGTGCCAGCAGCCAAGCGAAGGCCCAGTACTTC. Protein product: CASSQAKAQYF.

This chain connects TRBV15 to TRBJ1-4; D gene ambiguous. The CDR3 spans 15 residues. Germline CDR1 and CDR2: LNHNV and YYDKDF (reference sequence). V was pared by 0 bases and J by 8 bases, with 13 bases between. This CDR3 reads CATSRDASTEEKLFF. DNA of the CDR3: TGTGCCACCAGCAGAGATGCATCCACGGAGGAAAAACTGTTTTTT.

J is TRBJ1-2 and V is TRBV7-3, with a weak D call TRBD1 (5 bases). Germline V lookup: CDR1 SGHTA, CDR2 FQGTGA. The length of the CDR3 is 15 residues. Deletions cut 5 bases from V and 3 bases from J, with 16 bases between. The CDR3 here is CASSVERGAHYGYTF. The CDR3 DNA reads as TGTGCCAGCAGCGTCGAAAGGGGCGCACACTATGGCTACACCTTC.

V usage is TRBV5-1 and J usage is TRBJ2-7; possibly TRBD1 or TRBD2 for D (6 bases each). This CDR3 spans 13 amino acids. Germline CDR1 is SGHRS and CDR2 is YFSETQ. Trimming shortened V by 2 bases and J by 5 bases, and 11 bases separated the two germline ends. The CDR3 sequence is CASSFSGADEQYF. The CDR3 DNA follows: TGCGCCAGCAGCTTCTCGGGGGCTGACGAGCAGTACTTC.

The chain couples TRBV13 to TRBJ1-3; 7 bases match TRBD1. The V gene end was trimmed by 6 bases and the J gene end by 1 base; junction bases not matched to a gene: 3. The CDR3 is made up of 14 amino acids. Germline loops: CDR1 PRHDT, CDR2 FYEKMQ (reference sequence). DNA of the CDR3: TGTGCCAGCAGTAGGGGGCGGTCTGGAAACACCATATATTTT. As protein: CASSRGRSGNTIYF.

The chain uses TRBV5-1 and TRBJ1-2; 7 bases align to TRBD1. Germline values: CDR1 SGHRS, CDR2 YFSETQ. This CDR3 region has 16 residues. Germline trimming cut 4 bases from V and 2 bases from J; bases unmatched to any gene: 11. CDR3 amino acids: CASSPGTATLNYGYTF. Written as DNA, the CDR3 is TGCGCCAGCAGCCCGGGGACAGCTACATTGAACTATGGCTACACCTTC.

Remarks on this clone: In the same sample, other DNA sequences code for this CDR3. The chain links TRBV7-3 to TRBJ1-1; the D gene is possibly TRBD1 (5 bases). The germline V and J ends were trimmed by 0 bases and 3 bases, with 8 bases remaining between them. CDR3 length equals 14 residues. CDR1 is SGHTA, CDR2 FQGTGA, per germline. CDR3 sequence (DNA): TGTGCCAGCAGCTTAACCGGGGGAGACACTGAAGCTTTCTTT. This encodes CASSLTGGDTEAFF.